This T cell receptor beta chain was found in a study of T cells in Graves' hyperthyroidism and ophthalmopathy. General study findings and limits: Onset of ophthalmopathy came a median roughly 6.4 months after the model predicted it.

Using RNA transcripts as the source, TCR beta CDR3 regions were amplified. The HTBI set primed first-round TCR CDR3 RT-PCR. One entry per CDR3 protein results from TCRdb running MiXCR on the multiplex PCR reads. This sample has around 500,000 distinct CDR3 sequences, with 11% to 15% found just once. This clonotype came up many times. Its target is unknown. Graves' hyperthyroidism was deemed stable absent ophthalmopathy progression within 18 months. Diagnostic assessment was based on clinical symptoms, serum thyroxine and TRAb, thyroid ultrasound and orbital computed tomography. What was sequenced was blood. The TCR originated in a woman aged 40 to 50 with Graves' hyperthyroidism.

CDR3 in DNA: TGTGCCAGCAGCCGCATAGCGGGAGGGCCGAACACCGGGGAGCTGTTTTTT. It translates to CASSRIAGGPNTGELFF. The chain recombines TRBV7-3 with TRBJ2-2; 11 bases are shared with TRBD2. Germline CDR1 and CDR2: SGHTA and FQGTGA. This CDR3 has 17 residues. With V trimmed by 5 bases and J by 0 bases, 5 bases remained unmatched.